The 8 T cell receptor beta chains below all came from one sample that was sequenced in a study of T cell repertoires in cytomegalovirus infection. One entry per CDR3 protein results from TCRdb running MiXCR on the reads. The sample carries roughly 570,000 distinct CDR3 sequences, about 39% recorded once. No antigen has been identified for these receptors. Sample: cultured PBMCs, taken from culture after CMV antigen stimulation. These TCRs come from a human donor in good health (CMV status not recorded). Some clones in this sample may be carry-over from other donors' samples.

This clonotype has ten or more counts. The chain links TRBV7-2 to TRBJ1-1, with D possibly matching TRBD1 (6 bases). Germline CDR1 reads SGHTA; CDR2 reads FQGNSA. CDR3 length: 15 residues. V was cut by 6 bases and J by 1 base, with 15 bases left in between. The CDR3 DNA is TGTGCCAGCAGTTTTGGGGGGCCCCCGAACACTGAAGCTTTCTTT. It codes for CASSFGGPPNTEAFF. The full variable domain, rest sourced from reference TRBV7-2 and TRBJ1-1, is GAGVSQSPSNKVTEKGKDVELRCDPISGHTALYWYRQSLGQGLEFLIYFQGNSAPDKSGLPSDRFSAERTGGSVSTLTIQRTQQEDSAVYLCASSFGGPPNTEAFFGQGTRLTVV.

This clonotype has a count of ten or more. The J gene is TRBJ2-5, the V gene TRBV7-2, with 10 bases fitting TRBD1. The CDR3 sequence is 15 residues long. V was clipped by 8 bases and J by 1 base; unmatched bases: 7. CDR1 SGHTA and CDR2 FQGNSA come from the germline V gene. CDR3 in amino acids: CASGGGTGAQETQYF. DNA for the CDR3: TGTGCCAGCGGAGGCGGGACAGGGGCCCAAGAGACCCAGTACTTC.

The rearrangement uses TRBV27 and TRBJ2-3; D possibly matches TRBD1 or TRBD2 (6 bases each). The ends were cut back, 1 base at V and 3 bases at J, with 11 bases in the middle. The length of the CDR3 is 15 residues. Per the germline V gene, CDR1 is MNHEY and CDR2 is SMNVEV (reference sequence). The CDR3 DNA is TGTGCCAGCAGTTTATTGAGGGGGGAGACAGATACGCAGTATTTT. Translation: CASSLLRGETDTQYF.

This rearrangement joins TRBV6-1 to TRBJ2-2; TRBD2 is a possible D gene (7 bases). This CDR3 comprises 15 residues. Per the germline V gene, CDR1 is MNHNS and CDR2 is SASEGT. V gave up 7 bases and J gave up 5 bases, with 17 bases separating them. CDR3 protein: CASKEGGQGTGELFF. The CDR3 DNA is TGTGCCAGCAAGGAGGGGGGGCAAGGAACCGGGGAGCTGTTTTTT.

The sample holds one count of this clonotype. This chain links TRBV6-5 with TRBJ2-2; D may be TRBD2 (7 bases). The ends were cut back, 1 base at V and 5 bases at J, with 14 bases in the middle. Looked up from germline, CDR1 is MNHEY and CDR2 is SVGAGI. The CDR3 totals 16 residues. The CDR3 spells CASSYFIGGPTGELFF. The DNA of the CDR3 is TGTGCCAGCAGTTACTTTATCGGGGGGCCGACCGGGGAGCTGTTTTTT.

The J gene is TRBJ2-3, the V gene TRBV10-3, with 11 bases fitting TRBD2. V was clipped by 6 bases and J by 4 bases; unmatched bases: 3. CDR1 and CDR2 (germline): ENHRY, SYGVKD. CDR3 length: 14 amino acids. CDR3: CAIRASGRSDTQYF. CDR3 nucleotides: TGTGCCATCAGGGCTAGCGGGAGGTCAGATACGCAGTATTTT.

This clonotype was counted only a few times. V gene TRBV12-3 or TRBV12-4 combines with J gene TRBJ1-1; the D is unclear. Trimming shortened V by 2 bases and J by 4 bases, and 8 bases separated the two germline ends. The CDR3 runs 13 residues. The CDR3 nucleotides read TGTGCCAGCAGTTTACACAGTGGCACTGAAGCTTTCTTT. This sequence encodes CASSLHSGTEAFF.

This clonotype was detected only a few times. The CDR3 region is CASSFTGEGLGTQYF. CDR3 in DNA: TGTGCCAGCAGCTTTACGGGCGAAGGCCTTGGCACCCAGTACTTC. The chain combines TRBV7-9 with TRBJ2-5; no clear D gene. The CDR3 covers 15 residues. Trimming shortened V by 3 bases and J by 8 bases, and 19 bases separated the two germline ends. CDR1 and CDR2 (germline): SEHNR, FQNEAQ (reference sequence).